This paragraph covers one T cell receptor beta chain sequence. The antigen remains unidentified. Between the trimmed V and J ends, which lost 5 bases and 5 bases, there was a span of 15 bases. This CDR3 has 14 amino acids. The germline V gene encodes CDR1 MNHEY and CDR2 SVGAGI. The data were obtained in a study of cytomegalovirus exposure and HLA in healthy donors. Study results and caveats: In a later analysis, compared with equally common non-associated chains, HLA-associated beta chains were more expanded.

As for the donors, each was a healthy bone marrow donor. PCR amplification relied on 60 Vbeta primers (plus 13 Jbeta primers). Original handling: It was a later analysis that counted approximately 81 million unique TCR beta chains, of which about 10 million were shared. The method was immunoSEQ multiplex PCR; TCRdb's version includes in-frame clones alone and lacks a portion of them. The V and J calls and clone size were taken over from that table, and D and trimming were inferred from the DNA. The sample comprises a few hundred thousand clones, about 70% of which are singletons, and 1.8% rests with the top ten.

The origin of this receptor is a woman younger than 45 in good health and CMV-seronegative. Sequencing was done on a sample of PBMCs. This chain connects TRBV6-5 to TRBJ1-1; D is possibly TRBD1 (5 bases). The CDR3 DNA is TGTGCCAGCAGTCCCGAGCAGGGAAGAACTGAAGCTTTCTTT. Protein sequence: CASSPEQGRTEAFF.